The clone carrying this T cell receptor beta chain has a count of ten or more. Antigen specificity is unknown. This specimen comes from a study of T-cell reconstitution after alpha-beta-depleted transplantation in children. Study-level findings and limits: From newly produced T cells came most of the T-cell counts and diversity one year after transplant.

The V and J ends lost 2 bases and 0 bases, in that order; junction bases with no gene match: 9. CDR3 length: 18 residues. CDR1 and CDR2 from the germline V gene are SGHRS and YFSETQ. A TCRbeta library incorporating unique molecular identifiers was prepared. Via MiXCR, TCRdb re-called the PCR reads, giving one row per CDR3 protein. The table shows more than 90,000 distinct CDR3 sequences, with about a tenth occurring only once. The material was PBMCs, obtained before TCRalphabeta/CD19-depleted stem cell transplant. The chain combines TRBV5-1 with TRBJ2-1; 9 nucleotides agree with TRBD1. This receptor was taken from a boy aged 2-15 years with acute lymphoblastic leukemia, due to receive a stem cell transplant. The CDR3 DNA is TGCGCCAGCAGCTTACAGGGGGCACCTCTTAGCTCCTACAATGAGCAGTTCTTC. This sequence encodes CASSLQGAPLSSYNEQFF.